These 19 T cell receptor beta chains came from one sample sequenced in a study of fetal regulatory T cell absence and autoimmunity. Data came from immunoSEQ multiplex PCR; TCRdb stores just in-frame clones and leaves some out. The sample records 85,000 to 100,000 clones, approximately 79% being singletons. The sequenced sample consisted of pancreas tissue. The receptors stem from a male donor with IPEX syndrome.

V usage is TRBV2 and J usage is TRBJ2-3; 12 nucleotides line up with TRBD2. Germline V CDR1 and CDR2: SNHLY, FYNNEI. Germline trimming cut 4 bases from V and 5 bases from J; bases unmatched to any gene: 4. The CDR3 covers 15 residues. CDR3 loop: CASSGLAGAGDTQYF. CDR3 sequence (DNA): TGTGCCAGCAGTGGACTAGCGGGAGCAGGAGATACGCAGTATTTT.

The chain couples TRBV19 to TRBJ1-2; 10 positions agree with TRBD1. The CDR3 loop spans 16 amino acids. The germline V gene has CDR1 LNHDA and CDR2 SQIVND (reference sequence). After removal of 10 bases from V and 0 bases from J, the junction contained 11 bases not matched to a gene. The CDR3 region is CATFRDRGWTNYGYTF. In nucleotides, the CDR3 is TGTGCCACTTTCCGGGACAGGGGTTGGACTAACTATGGCTACACCTTC.

The chain links TRBV10-3 to TRBJ2-3; D remains ambiguous. This CDR3 contains 15 residues. V was pared by 1 base and J by 0 bases, with 8 bases between. Per germline, CDR1 ENHRY and CDR2 SYGVKD. CDR3 protein: CAISEYSTSTDTQYF. The CDR3 DNA sequence: TGTGCCATCAGTGAGTACAGTACTAGCACAGATACGCAGTATTTT.

The CDR3 bases are TGTGCCAGCAGCGTAGGAGGGGTAGCTTACGCAGATACGCAGTATTTT. Translated: CASSVGGVAYADTQYF. The chain recombines TRBV9 with TRBJ2-3; D might be TRBD1 or TRBD2, each matching 5 bases. Between the trimmed V and J ends, which lost 0 bases and 4 bases, there was a span of 15 bases. This CDR3 is 16 amino acids long. The germline V gene encodes CDR1 SGDLS and CDR2 YYNGEE.

This clone was counted between two and nine times. The chain has TRBV12-5 and TRBJ2-2; weak D call: TRBD1 (5 bases). Germline CDR1 is LGHNT and CDR2 is FRNRAP. This CDR3 region has 12 residues. Trimming stripped 10 bases from V and 3 bases from J, with 9 bases between. CDR3 residues: CATQGDTGELFF. For the CDR3, the DNA is TGTGCTACTCAAGGGGACACCGGGGAGCTGTTTTTT.

This clone was observed once. The rearrangement links TRBV29-1 to TRBJ1-1; D might be TRBD1 (6 bases). Germline V gives CDR1 SQVTM, CDR2 ANQGSEA. Trimming removed 6 bases at V and 2 bases at J, with 16 bases between. The CDR3 contains 14 residues. DNA for the CDR3: TGCAGCGTCGGGGGGCGGGGGATTAACACTGAAGCTTTCTTT. Protein product: CSVGGRGINTEAFF.

This clone showed up just a few times. The chain is built from TRBV7-9 and TRBJ1-2; 7 bases agree with TRBD1. Germline CDR1 and CDR2: SEHNR and FQNEAQ (reference sequence). The V gene end was trimmed by 4 bases and the J gene end by 4 bases; junction bases not matched to a gene: 9. There are 15 residues in the CDR3. This chain's CDR3 is CASSSGGHPFYGYTF. The CDR3 bases are TGTGCCAGCAGCTCAGGGGGACACCCTTTCTATGGCTACACCTTC.

The rearrangement uses TRBV19 and TRBJ2-3; D unresolved. Deletions cut 1 base from V and 2 bases from J, with 19 bases between. Germline V gene lookup returns CDR1 LNHDA and CDR2 SQIVND (reference sequence). The CDR3 extends over 18 amino acids. In DNA, the CDR3 is TGTGCCAGTAGTATAGGACCCTTGTTCGCTCTTTCCACAGATACGCAGTATTTT. Its translation: CASSIGPLFALSTDTQYF.

DNA for the CDR3: TGTGCTAGTGGTTTGACAGCCCCTTACGAGCAGTACTTC. It yields the protein CASGLTAPYEQYF. The chain recombines TRBV12-5 with TRBJ2-7, with D uncertain. The germline V gene has CDR1 LGHNT and CDR2 FRNRAP. Trimming shortened V by 2 bases and J by 4 bases, and 9 bases separated the two germline ends. This CDR3 comprises 13 residues. The variable domain in full, with the rest retrieved from reference TRBV12-5 and TRBJ2-7, is DARVTQTPRHKVTEMGQEVTMRCQPILGHNTVFWYRQTMMQGLELLAYFRNRAPLDDSGMPKDRFSAEMPDATLATLKIQPSEPRDSAVYFCASGLTAPYEQYFGPGTRLTVT.

The chain recombines TRBV5-6 with TRBJ2-3; TRBD1 might be the D (5 bases). The V end lost 0 bases, the J end lost 2 bases, and 19 bases lay between the germline ends. The length of the CDR3 is 18 residues. CDR1 and CDR2 (germline): SGHDT, YYEEEE. CDR3 DNA: TGTGCCAGCAGCTTGGGGGCGTTGAGAGACAGTGTCACAGATACGCAGTATTTT. This sequence encodes CASSLGALRDSVTDTQYF.

V and J are TRBV4-1 and TRBJ2-3, with a weak D call TRBD1 (5 bases). CDR3 length equals 15 residues. CDR1 MGHRA and CDR2 YSYEKL come from the germline V gene. Trimming removed 4 bases at V and 4 bases at J, with 15 bases between. The CDR3 here is CASSPHPVGPDTQYF. The CDR3 nucleotides are TGCGCCAGCAGCCCACATCCGGTGGGGCCAGATACGCAGTATTTT.

This chain uses TRBV7-6 with TRBJ2-4, with 9 bases identical to TRBD1. This CDR3 spans 18 amino acids. Per germline, CDR1 SGHVS and CDR2 FNYEAQ. V gave up 5 bases and J gave up 3 bases; unmatched junction bases: 14. Here the CDR3 DNA reads TGTGCCAGCAGCCCGCATCCGACAGGGGGGGATATCAAAAACATTCAGTACTTC. It encodes CASSPHPTGGDIKNIQYF.

The gene calls are TRBV6-5 and TRBJ2-1; the D gene is possibly TRBD2 (5 bases). This CDR3 comprises 15 residues. Germline V gives CDR1 MNHEY, CDR2 SVGAGI. V lost 6 bases and J lost 0, with 12 bases in between. CDR3 region: CASSLDYRSYNEQFF. Here the CDR3 DNA reads TGTGCCAGCAGCTTAGACTACCGCTCCTACAATGAGCAGTTCTTC.

Only one count was recorded for this clone. The V call is TRBV7-6, the J call TRBJ2-7, with D perhaps TRBD2 (5 bases). The ends were cut back, 5 bases at V and 1 base at J, with 15 bases in the middle. Germline lookup yields CDR1 SGHVS and CDR2 FNYEAQ. This CDR3 is built from 15 residues. The CDR3 loop is CASSPNPGSSYEQYF. The CDR3 bases are TGTGCCAGCAGCCCAAATCCGGGGTCATCCTACGAGCAGTACTTC. Drawing the rest from reference TRBV7-6 and TRBJ2-7, the complete variable domain is GAGVSQSPRYKVTKRGQDVALRCDPISGHVSLYWYRQALGQGPEFLTYFNYEAQQDKSGLPNDRFSAERPEGSISTLTIQRTEQRDSAMYRCASSPNPGSSYEQYFGPGTRLTVT.

V is TRBV5-6 and J is TRBJ1-3, with a possible D match to TRBD1 (6 bases). Deletions cut 4 bases from V and 4 bases from J, with 15 bases between. This CDR3 contains 15 residues. Germline loops: CDR1 SGHDT, CDR2 YYEEEE. In nucleotides, the CDR3 is TGTGCCAGCAGCGTGACCGGACAGCGGGGAAACACCATATATTTT. Translated, it gives CASSVTGQRGNTIYF. Filled out from reference TRBV5-6 and TRBJ1-3, the complete variable domain reads DAGVTQSPTHLIKTRGQQVTLRCSPKSGHDTVSWYQQALGQGPQFIFQYYEEEERQRGNFPDRFSGHQFPNYSSELNVNALLLGDSALYLCASSVTGQRGNTIYFGEGSWLTVV.

This chain's CDR3 is CASSYGSSTDTQYF. As DNA, the CDR3 is TGTGCCAGCAGCTACGGCTCTAGCACAGATACGCAGTATTTT. The V call is TRBV11-2, the J call TRBJ2-3; no firm D call. Trimming shortened V by 4 bases and J by 0 bases, and 8 bases separated the two germline ends. The CDR3 extends over 14 amino acids. The germline V gene has CDR1 SGHAT and CDR2 FQNNGV.

The rearrangement joins TRBV4-1 to TRBJ1-6, with a tentative D call TRBD1 (6 bases). Trimming left V 6 bases short and J 2 bases short, with 20 bases between. From germline, CDR1 is MGHRA and CDR2 YSYEKL. CDR3 size: 18 residues. This CDR3 is CASSPVMMGGAYNSPLHF. The CDR3 bases are TGCGCCAGCAGTCCCGTTATGATGGGGGGCGCCTATAATTCACCCCTCCACTTT.

The chain couples TRBV30 to TRBJ1-1; D gene uncertain. Germline V gene lookup returns CDR1 GTSNPN and CDR2 SVGIG (reference sequence). The ends were cut back, 7 bases at V and 0 bases at J, with 9 bases in the middle. This CDR3 comprises 12 residues. The DNA for the CDR3 is TGTGCCTTGACCCCGATGAACACTGAAGCTTTCTTT. Translating gives CALTPMNTEAFF.

The chain employs TRBV4-1 and TRBJ1-2; D perhaps matches TRBD1 (5 bases). The CDR3 is made up of 14 amino acids. V was clipped by 4 bases and J by 3 bases, with 12 bases between them. Germline CDR1 MGHRA, CDR2 YSYEKL. The CDR3 region is CASSRPGADYGYTF. The DNA of the CDR3 is TGCGCCAGCAGCCGTCCCGGGGCTGACTATGGCTACACCTTC.